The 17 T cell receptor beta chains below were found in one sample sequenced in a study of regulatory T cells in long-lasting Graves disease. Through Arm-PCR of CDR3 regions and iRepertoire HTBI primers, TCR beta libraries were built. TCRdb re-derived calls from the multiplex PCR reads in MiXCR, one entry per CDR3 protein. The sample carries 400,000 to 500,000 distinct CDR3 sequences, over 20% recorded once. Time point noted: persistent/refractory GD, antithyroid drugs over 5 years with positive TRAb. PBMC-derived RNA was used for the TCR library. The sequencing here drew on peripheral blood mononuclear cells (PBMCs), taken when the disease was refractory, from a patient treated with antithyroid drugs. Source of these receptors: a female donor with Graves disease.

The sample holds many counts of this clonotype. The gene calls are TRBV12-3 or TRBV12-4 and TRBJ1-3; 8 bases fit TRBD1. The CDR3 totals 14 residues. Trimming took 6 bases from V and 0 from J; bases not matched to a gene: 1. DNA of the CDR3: TGTGCCAGCAGAGGACAGGGCTCTGGAAACACCATATATTTT. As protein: CASRGQGSGNTIYF.

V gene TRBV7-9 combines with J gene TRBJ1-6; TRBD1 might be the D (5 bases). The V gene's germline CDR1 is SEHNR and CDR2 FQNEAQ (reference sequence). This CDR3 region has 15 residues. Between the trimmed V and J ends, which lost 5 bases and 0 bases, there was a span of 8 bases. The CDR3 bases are TGTGCCAGCAGCACAGACAGCTCCTATAATTCACCCCTCCACTTT. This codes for CASSTDSSYNSPLHF.

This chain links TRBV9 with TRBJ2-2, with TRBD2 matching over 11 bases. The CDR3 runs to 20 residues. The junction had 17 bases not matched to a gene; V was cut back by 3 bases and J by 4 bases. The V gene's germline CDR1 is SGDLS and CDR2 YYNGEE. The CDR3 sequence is CASSDQRTTSGTRGTGELFF. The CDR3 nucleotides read TGTGCCAGCAGCGACCAGAGGACGACTAGCGGGACCCGGGGCACCGGGGAGCTGTTTTTT.

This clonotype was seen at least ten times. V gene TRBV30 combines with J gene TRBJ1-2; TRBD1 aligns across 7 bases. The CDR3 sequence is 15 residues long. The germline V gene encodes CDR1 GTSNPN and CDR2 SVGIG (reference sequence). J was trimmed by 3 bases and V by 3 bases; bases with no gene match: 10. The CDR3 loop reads CAWRERGGPHYGYTF. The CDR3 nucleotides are TGTGCCTGGAGAGAGAGAGGGGGCCCGCACTATGGCTACACCTTC.

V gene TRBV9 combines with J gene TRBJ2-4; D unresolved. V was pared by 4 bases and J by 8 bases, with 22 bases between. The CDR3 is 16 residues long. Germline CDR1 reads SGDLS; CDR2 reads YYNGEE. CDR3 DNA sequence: TGTGCCAGCAGCCCCCATCCTGACCCGGCTAGGGACATTCAGTACTTC. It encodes CASSPHPDPARDIQYF.

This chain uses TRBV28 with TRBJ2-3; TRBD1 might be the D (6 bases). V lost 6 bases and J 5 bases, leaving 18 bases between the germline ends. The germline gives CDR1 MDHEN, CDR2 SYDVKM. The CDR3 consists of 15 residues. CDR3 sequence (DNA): TGTGCCAGCAGCTCGCCCACAGGGTTTAGAGATACGCAGTATTTT. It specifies CASSSPTGFRDTQYF.

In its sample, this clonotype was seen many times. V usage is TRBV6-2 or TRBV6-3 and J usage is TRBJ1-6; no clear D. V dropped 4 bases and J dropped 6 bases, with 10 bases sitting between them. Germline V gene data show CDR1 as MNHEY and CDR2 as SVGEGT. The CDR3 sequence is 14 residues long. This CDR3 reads CASSSGSSNSPLHF. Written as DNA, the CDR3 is TGTGCCAGCAGTTCGGGCAGCTCTAATTCACCCCTCCACTTT.

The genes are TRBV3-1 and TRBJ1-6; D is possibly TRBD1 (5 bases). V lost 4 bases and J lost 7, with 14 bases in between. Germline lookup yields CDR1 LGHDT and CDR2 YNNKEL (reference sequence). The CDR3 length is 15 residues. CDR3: CASSPLGTVNSPLHF. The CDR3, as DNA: TGTGCCAGCAGCCCGCTGGGGACCGTGAATTCACCCCTCCACTTT.

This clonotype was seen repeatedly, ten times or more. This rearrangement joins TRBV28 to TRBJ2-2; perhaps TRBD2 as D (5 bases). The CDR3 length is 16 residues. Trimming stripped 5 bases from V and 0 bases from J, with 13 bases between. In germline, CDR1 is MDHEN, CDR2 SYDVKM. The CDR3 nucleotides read TGTGCCAGCAGTCCCTCCAGAGGGACGAACACCGGGGAGCTGTTTTTT. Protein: CASSPSRGTNTGELFF.

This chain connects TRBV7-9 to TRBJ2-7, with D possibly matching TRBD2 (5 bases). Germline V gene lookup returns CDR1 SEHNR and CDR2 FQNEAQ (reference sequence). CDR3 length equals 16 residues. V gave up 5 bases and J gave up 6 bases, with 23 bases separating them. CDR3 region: CASSKRTGPISGEQYF. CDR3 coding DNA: TGTGCCAGCAGCAAGAGGACTGGCCCGATCTCGGGCGAGCAGTACTTC.

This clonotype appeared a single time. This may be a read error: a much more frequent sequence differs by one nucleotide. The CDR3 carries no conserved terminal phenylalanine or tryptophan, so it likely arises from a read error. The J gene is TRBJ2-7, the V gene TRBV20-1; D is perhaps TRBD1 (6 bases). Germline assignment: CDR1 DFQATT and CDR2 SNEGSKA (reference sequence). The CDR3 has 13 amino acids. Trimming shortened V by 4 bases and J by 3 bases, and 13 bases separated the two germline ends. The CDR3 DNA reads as TGCAGTGCTACCCGGACAGCTAGCTACGAGCAGTACTCC. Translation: CSATRTASYEQYS.

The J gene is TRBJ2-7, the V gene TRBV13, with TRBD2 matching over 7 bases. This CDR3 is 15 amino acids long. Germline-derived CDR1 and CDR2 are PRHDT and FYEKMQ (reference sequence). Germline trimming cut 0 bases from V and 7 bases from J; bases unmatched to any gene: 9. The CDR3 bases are TGTGCCAGCAGCTTAGGGCTAGCGGACATTTTAGAGCAGTACTTC. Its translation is CASSLGLADILEQYF.

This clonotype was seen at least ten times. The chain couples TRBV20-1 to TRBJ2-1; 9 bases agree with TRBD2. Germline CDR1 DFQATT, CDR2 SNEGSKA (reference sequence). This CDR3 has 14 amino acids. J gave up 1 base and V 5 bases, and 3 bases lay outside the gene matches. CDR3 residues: CSAETSGSYNEQFF. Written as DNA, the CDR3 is TGCAGTGCTGAAACTAGCGGGTCCTACAATGAGCAGTTCTTC.

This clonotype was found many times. The CDR3 is CSARDPGPFSNQPQHF. The CDR3 nucleotides read TGCAGTGCTAGAGATCCCGGACCGTTCAGCAATCAGCCCCAGCATTTT. The rearrangement joins TRBV20-1 to TRBJ1-5; no reliable D call. Looked up from germline, CDR1 is DFQATT and CDR2 is SNEGSKA (reference sequence). The CDR3 is 16 amino acids. Deletions cut 0 bases from V and 1 base from J, with 13 bases between.

The CDR3 DNA sequence: TGTGCCAGCAGCGCGGCTAGCGGGGTCTACGAGCAGTACTTC. It encodes CASSAASGVYEQYF. The chain couples TRBV9 to TRBJ2-7; TRBD2 agrees at 9 bases. The ends lost 3 bases at V and 3 bases at J; junction bases unmatched: 4. There are 14 residues in the CDR3. Germline loops: CDR1 SGDLS, CDR2 YYNGEE.

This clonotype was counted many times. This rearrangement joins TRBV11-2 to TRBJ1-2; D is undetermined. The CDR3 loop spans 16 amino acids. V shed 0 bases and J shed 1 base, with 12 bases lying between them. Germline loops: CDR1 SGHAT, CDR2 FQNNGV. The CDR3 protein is CASSLDWSASNYGYTF. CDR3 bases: TGTGCCAGCAGCTTAGATTGGAGTGCCAGTAACTATGGCTACACCTTC.

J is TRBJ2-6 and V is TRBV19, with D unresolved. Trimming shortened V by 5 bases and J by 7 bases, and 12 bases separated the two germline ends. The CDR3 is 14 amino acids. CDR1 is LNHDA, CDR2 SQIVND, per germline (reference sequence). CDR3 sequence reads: CASSLLGIANVLTF. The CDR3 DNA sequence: TGTGCCAGTAGTCTCCTGGGCATTGCCAACGTCCTGACTTTC.